These 17 T cell receptor beta chains share one sample of origin, sequenced in a study of T-cell memory formation after mild COVID-19. MiXCR, applied by TCRdb to the 5' RACE reads, yields one record per CDR3 protein. The profile shows 450,000 to 650,000 distinct CDR3 sequences, 20% to 25% of them singletons. The material sequenced was PBMCs or a T cell subset sorted from them (not recorded which). The receptor source for this set is an adult woman who had mild COVID-19 (a few samples of this study predate the infection). Cell type and time point are not known.

J is TRBJ2-3 and V is TRBV4-2, with D possibly being TRBD2 (6 bases). With 1 base removed from V and 2 bases from J, the gap between germline ends came to 19 bases. CDR3 length: 18 residues. CDR1 LGHNA and CDR2 YNFKEQ come from the germline V gene. The CDR3 DNA reads TGTGCCAGCAGCCAAGGGCAAAATCCGGGACTTTTCACAGATACGCAGTATTTT. This translates into CASSQGQNPGLFTDTQYF.

To note about this clonotype: This clone may be a read error of a much larger clone one base away. The chain couples TRBV20-1 to TRBJ1-1; D perhaps matches TRBD1 (5 bases). Germline CDR1 reads DFQATT; CDR2 reads SNEGSKA (reference sequence). The CDR3 extends over 15 amino acids. The CDR3 spells CSASALGQGGTDAFF. In DNA form, the CDR3 reads TGCAGTGCTAGTGCTCTGGGGCAGGGAGGGACTGATGCTTTCTTT.

This clonotype was counted between two and nine times. The chain couples TRBV5-1 to TRBJ1-5; D call uncertain. The germline V gene has CDR1 SGHRS and CDR2 YFSETQ. The CDR3 totals 15 residues. Between the trimmed V and J ends, which lost 0 bases and 0 bases, there was a span of 7 bases. Here the CDR3 DNA reads TGCGCCAGCAGCTTGGGTCCAGCTAGCAATCAGCCCCAGCATTTT. Translation gives CASSLGPASNQPQHF.

This clonotype was observed many times. The rearrangement uses TRBV20-1 and TRBJ2-7; 13 nucleotides match TRBD2. The CDR3 loop spans 14 amino acids. J lost 2 bases, V lost 6 bases, and 4 bases had no gene match. CDR1 DFQATT and CDR2 SNEGSKA come from the germline V gene (reference sequence). The CDR3 region is CSARTSGRAYEQYF. The CDR3 coding sequence is TGCAGTGCGCGTACTAGCGGGAGGGCCTACGAGCAGTACTTC.

This clonotype occurred a few times. This CDR3 is CASSLRRTSCYEQYF. The DNA for the CDR3 is TGTGCCAGCAGCTTACGACGGACTAGCTGCTACGAGCAGTACTTC. The chain joins TRBV7-9 to TRBJ2-7, with 8 bases matching TRBD2. CDR1 SEHNR and CDR2 FQNEAQ come from the germline V gene (reference sequence). The CDR3 is made up of 15 amino acids. Trimming cost V 2 bases and J 3 bases; bases outside gene matches: 6.

The sample holds many counts of this clonotype. The V and J genes are TRBV20-1 and TRBJ2-1; 11 bases match TRBD2. CDR1 is DFQATT and CDR2 is SNEGSKA in the germline V gene (reference sequence). This CDR3 region has 15 residues. With 5 bases clipped from V and 3 bases from J, the junction kept 6 bases outside the gene matches. The CDR3 here is CSAYLSGRVYNEQFF. The CDR3 nucleotides read TGCAGTGCTTACCTTAGCGGGAGGGTCTACAATGAGCAGTTCTTC.

This clonotype has more than one count but fewer than ten. The J gene is TRBJ2-4, the V gene TRBV5-6; D possibly corresponds to TRBD2 (6 bases). Germline V gene lookup returns CDR1 SGHDT and CDR2 YYEEEE. The CDR3 contains 13 residues. Trimming took off 4 bases at V and 4 bases at J, with 9 bases between the two ends. CDR3 protein: CASSPGEKNIQYF. CDR3 sequence (DNA): TGTGCCAGCAGCCCGGGGGAAAAAAACATTCAGTACTTC.

This rearrangement joins TRBV11-2 to TRBJ2-7; D perhaps matches TRBD2 (6 bases). This CDR3 spans 17 amino acids. V was clipped by 6 bases and J by 2 bases, with 23 bases between them. Germline CDR1 is SGHAT and CDR2 is FQNNGV. The CDR3 is CASSPDPRERPTYEQYF. Written as DNA, the CDR3 is TGTGCCAGCAGTCCAGATCCGCGGGAAAGGCCCACCTACGAGCAGTACTTC.

This clonotype was seen just once. This chain uses TRBV18 with TRBJ1-1; D gene ambiguous. Germline lookup yields CDR1 KGHSH and CDR2 LQKENI. V lost 5 bases to trimming and J lost 2 bases, with 9 bases between them. The CDR3 has 13 residues. The CDR3 DNA sequence: TGTGCCAGCTCAACGGGGTTAAACACTGAAGCTTTCTTT. It is translated as CASSTGLNTEAFF.

The table lists this clonotype with a few counts. This chain connects TRBV19 to TRBJ2-7; 9 bases match TRBD1. Trimming cost V 1 base and J 7 bases; bases outside gene matches: 8. Per the germline V gene, CDR1 is LNHDA and CDR2 is SQIVND (reference sequence). The CDR3 runs to 15 residues. This CDR3 is CASSIVPQGAREQYF. The CDR3 nucleotides read TGTGCCAGTAGTATAGTACCACAGGGGGCCCGGGAGCAGTACTTC.

This clonotype was picked up a small number of times. V usage is TRBV4-3 and J usage is TRBJ2-3; 7 bases are a match to TRBD1. V trimming: 0 bases; J trimming: 3 bases; junction bases outside the gene matches: 3. The CDR3 loop spans 15 amino acids. Looked up from germline, CDR1 is LGHNA and CDR2 is YSLEER. The CDR3 is CASSQEGTETDTQYF. CDR3 DNA sequence: TGCGCCAGCAGCCAAGAGGGGACAGAAACAGATACGCAGTATTTT.

V and J are TRBV24-1 and TRBJ2-3, with D uncertain. CDR1 is KGHDR, CDR2 SFDVKD, per germline. The CDR3 extends over 14 amino acids. The V gene lost 3 bases and the J gene lost 2 bases, with 8 bases spanning the gap. The DNA of the CDR3 is TGTGCCACCAGTGATCCCCGGTCCACAGATACGCAGTATTTT. Translating it yields CATSDPRSTDTQYF.

The rearrangement links TRBV20-1 to TRBJ2-1; 12 bases fit TRBD2. The germline V gene encodes CDR1 DFQATT and CDR2 SNEGSKA (reference sequence). The CDR3 loop spans 13 amino acids. CDR3: CSGGLAGYNEQFF. The CDR3 DNA sequence: TGCAGCGGAGGACTAGCGGGGTACAATGAGCAGTTCTTC.

This clonotype was seen more than once but under ten times. The V gene is TRBV5-1, the J gene TRBJ1-2, with 11 bases identical to TRBD1. Trimming took 4 bases from V and 4 from J; bases not matched to a gene: 6. Per germline, CDR1 SGHRS and CDR2 YFSETQ. The CDR3 consists of 15 residues. CDR3 protein: CASSARDRGIYGYTF. The CDR3 bases are TGCGCCAGCAGCGCCCGGGACAGGGGGATCTATGGCTACACCTTC.

This clonotype has only a few counts. The chain combines TRBV7-2 with TRBJ2-1; D is perhaps TRBD2 (5 bases). Germline lookup yields CDR1 SGHTA and CDR2 FQGNSA. CDR3 size: 13 residues. V dropped 1 base and J dropped 10 bases, with 11 bases sitting between them. DNA of the CDR3: TGTGCCAGCAGCTTAGGAGGGCTGTACGAGCAGTTCTTC. It translates to CASSLGGLYEQFF.

This clonotype was counted a few times. The chain employs TRBV12-3 or TRBV12-4 and TRBJ1-4; D might be TRBD1 (5 bases). CDR3 length equals 15 residues. V was clipped by 3 bases and J by 7 bases, with 15 bases between them. CDR3 protein: CASSFLTGRSEKLFF. CDR3 in DNA: TGTGCCAGCAGTTTCCTTACAGGACGCAGTGAAAAACTGTTTTTT.

This clonotype was counted between two and nine times. V gene TRBV6-2 or TRBV6-3 combines with J gene TRBJ2-2; 12 nucleotides match TRBD2. CDR1 is MNHEY, CDR2 SVGEGT, per germline. V lost 2 bases, J lost 3 bases, and 4 bases stayed unmatched. There are 17 residues in the CDR3. Written as DNA, the CDR3 is TGTGCCAGCAGTTACCGACTAGCGGGAGTTGACACCGGGGAGCTGTTTTTT. Amino acid sequence: CASSYRLAGVDTGELFF.